The 16 T cell receptor beta chains in this list originate from one sample, sequenced in a study of T cell responses to AZD1222 COVID-19 vaccine. Measured with immunoSEQ multiplex PCR; TCRdb has only the in-frame clones, and not every one. The sample lists about 130,000 clones; approximately 86% were seen once. The sample was peripheral blood, taken on day 0 of AZD1222 vaccination. These receptors were obtained from an adult in good health.

This sequence joins TRBV18 and TRBJ2-3; D might be TRBD1 (6 bases). Germline V gene sequence: CDR1 KGHSH, CDR2 LQKENI. The CDR3 loop spans 16 amino acids. The V end lost 2 bases, the J end lost 2 bases, and 14 bases lay between the germline ends. CDR3 region: CASSPTPGHTTDTQYF. The CDR3 DNA is TGTGCCAGCTCACCAACCCCGGGACACACCACAGATACGCAGTATTTT.

J is TRBJ2-2 and V is TRBV10-3, with 7 bases fitting TRBD2. After removal of 6 bases from V and 2 bases from J, the junction contained 3 bases not matched to a gene. CDR1 ENHRY and CDR2 SYGVKD come from the germline V gene. The CDR3 is 14 residues long. The CDR3 loop reads CAISRDYNTGELFF. The CDR3, as DNA: TGTGCCATCAGCCGGGACTACAACACCGGGGAGCTGTTTTTT.

The chain recombines TRBV18 with TRBJ2-2; 8 nucleotides align to TRBD1. With 3 bases clipped from V and 1 base from J, the junction kept 1 base outside the gene matches. From germline, CDR1 is KGHSH and CDR2 LQKENI. The CDR3 is made up of 15 amino acids. The CDR3 region has the DNA TGTGCCAGCTCACCGGGACAGGAGAACACCGGGGAGCTGTTTTTT. This gives the protein CASSPGQENTGELFF.

This chain links TRBV7-2 with TRBJ2-7; no clear D gene. V was cut by 1 base and J by 2 bases, with 9 bases left in between. Germline V gives CDR1 SGHTA, CDR2 FQGNSA. This CDR3 spans 14 amino acids. The CDR3 coding sequence is TGTGCCAGCAGCTTAGGGGCGGAAACCTACGAGCAGTACTTC. Protein sequence: CASSLGAETYEQYF.

This clone has a single count. V gene TRBV6-1 combines with J gene TRBJ1-5; D perhaps matches TRBD1 (5 bases). Trimming removed 2 bases from V and 5 bases from J, with 10 bases in between. CDR1 is MNHNS, CDR2 SASEGT, per germline. The CDR3 extends over 14 amino acids. For the CDR3, the DNA is TGTGCCAGCAGTGAACGTCAGGGAGATCAGCCCCAGCATTTT. Translating gives CASSERQGDQPQHF.

This chain links TRBV5-1 with TRBJ2-5; a weak D match, TRBD1 (6 bases). The CDR3 has 15 residues. V was trimmed by 3 bases and J by 2 bases, leaving 14 bases between them. Germline-derived CDR1 and CDR2 are SGHRS and YFSETQ. CDR3 sequence (DNA): TGCGCCAGCAGCTCCGGACAGAGAACGCAAGAGACCCAGTACTTC. This codes for CASSSGQRTQETQYF.

This clone was observed many times. The chain uses TRBV5-6 and TRBJ1-6; D remains ambiguous. This CDR3 has 15 amino acids. Germline V CDR1 and CDR2: SGHDT, YYEEEE. V dropped 4 bases and J dropped 3 bases, with 11 bases sitting between them. CDR3 coding DNA: TGTGCCAGCAGCCGCCCATCCCACTATAATTCACCCCTCCACTTT. Protein product: CASSRPSHYNSPLHF.

The V and J genes are TRBV4-3 and TRBJ1-1, with unresolved D. V was clipped by 0 bases and J by 6 bases, with 8 bases between them. Germline V gives CDR1 LGHNA, CDR2 YSLEER. There are 13 residues in the CDR3. The CDR3 here is CASSQEPGSEAFF. The DNA for the CDR3 is TGCGCCAGCAGCCAAGAACCGGGATCTGAAGCTTTCTTT.

This clone has only one observation. The chain joins TRBV4-1 to TRBJ1-2; no clear D. This CDR3 contains 12 residues. Trimming pared 1 base from V and 3 bases from J, leaving 3 bases between. Germline V lookup: CDR1 MGHRA, CDR2 YSYEKL. The CDR3 reads CASSQGDYGYTF. CDR3 DNA: TGCGCCAGCAGCCAAGGGGACTATGGCTACACCTTC.

This clone was counted a single time. The rearrangement joins TRBV7-2 to TRBJ1-5; D possibly corresponds to TRBD1 (5 bases). The CDR3 has 15 residues. V was clipped by 4 bases and J by 2 bases, with 12 bases between them. In germline, CDR1 is SGHTA, CDR2 FQGNSA. The CDR3 region has the DNA TGTGCCAGCAGCTCCGGAGGGGACGGCAATCAGCCCCAGCATTTT. Residues: CASSSGGDGNQPQHF. Filled out from reference TRBV7-2 and TRBJ1-5, the complete variable domain reads GAGVSQSPSNKVTEKGKDVELRCDPISGHTALYWYRQSLGQGLEFLIYFQGNSAPDKSGLPSDRFSAERTGGSVSTLTIQRTQQEDSAVYLCASSSGGDGNQPQHFGDGTRLSIL.

The rearrangement uses TRBV7-9 and TRBJ1-1, with D perhaps TRBD1 (5 bases). The V and J ends lost 5 bases and 8 bases respectively, with 9 bases between them. Per germline, CDR1 SEHNR and CDR2 FQNEAQ (reference sequence). The CDR3 is made up of 11 amino acids. The CDR3 protein is CASSLGQEAFF. The CDR3 nucleotides are TGTGCCAGCAGCCTCGGACAAGAAGCTTTCTTT.

The chain couples TRBV9 to TRBJ2-5, with 10 positions matching TRBD2. V was pared by 1 base and J by 2 bases, with 8 bases of the junction left unmatched. CDR1 is SGDLS and CDR2 is YYNGEE in the germline V gene. This CDR3 is 17 amino acids long. The CDR3 nucleotides read TGTGCCAGCAGCGTATCCCCTAGCGGGGGTAGTCAAGAGACCCAGTACTTC. Its translation: CASSVSPSGGSQETQYF.

The V gene is TRBV5-1, the J gene TRBJ2-7; D is ambiguous. V was pared by 4 bases and J by 4 bases, with 15 bases between. Germline values: CDR1 SGHRS, CDR2 YFSETQ. The CDR3 sequence is 14 residues long. The DNA for the CDR3 is TGCGCCAGCAGCCCTCGTAGGGTCGGGTACGAGCAGTACTTC. Translated, it gives CASSPRRVGYEQYF.

The genes are TRBV25-1 and TRBJ1-2, with D possibly being TRBD1 (5 bases). The germline V gene has CDR1 MGHDK and CDR2 SYGVNS. The CDR3 extends over 14 amino acids. V was trimmed by 6 bases and J by 5 bases, leaving 16 bases between them. This chain's CDR3 is CASRGMGGPYGYTF. For the CDR3, the DNA is TGTGCCAGCAGAGGGATGGGGGGTCCTTATGGCTACACCTTC.

The chain recombines TRBV27 with TRBJ2-7; tentatively, D is TRBD1 (6 bases). This CDR3 is built from 17 residues. Germline loops: CDR1 MNHEY, CDR2 SMNVEV (reference sequence). V dropped 2 bases and J dropped 6 bases, with 23 bases sitting between them. The CDR3 bases are TGTGCCAGCAGTTTACGCCCGACAGGTTTCGTTGATGGCGAGCAGTACTTC. It encodes CASSLRPTGFVDGEQYF.

J is TRBJ2-3 and V is TRBV14, with unresolved D. Germline V gene lookup returns CDR1 SGHDN and CDR2 FVKESK. V was shortened by 3 bases and J by 1 base, with 20 bases between the two germline ends. CDR3 length equals 18 residues. This chain's CDR3 is CASSHQDGPRVRTDTQYF. The CDR3 DNA is TGTGCCAGCAGCCACCAGGACGGGCCGCGAGTACGCACAGATACGCAGTATTTT. Combining the CDR3 with reference TRBV14 and TRBJ2-3 gives the whole variable domain EAGVTQFPSHSVIEKGQTVTLRCDPISGHDNLYWYRRVMGKEIKFLLHFVKESKQDESGMPNNRFLAERTGGTYSTLKVQPAELEDSGVYFCASSHQDGPRVRTDTQYFGPGTRLTVL.